A selection of T cell receptor beta chains follows, all from one sample in a study of beta chain features in type 1 diabetes. Using immunoSEQ multiplex PCR, the repertoire was profiled, and TCRdb retains in-frame clones only, with some absent. The sample contains 95,000 to 150,000 clones, about 17% of which appear only once. The sequenced sample was central memory CD4+ T cells from blood. The receptor set was obtained from a man younger than 40 with type 1 diabetes. Each CDR3 is given with its conserved first and last residue. A D gene is named only where the DNA matches it firmly. Some rows have no size entry. The others give once, few or many, or a class for an expanded clone.

j_call	v_call	d_call	clone_size	cdr3_nt	cdr3_aa
TRBJ2-5	TRBV11-3	.	.	TGTGCCAGCAGCTTAGGGCGAGAGACCCAGTACTTC	CASSLGRETQYF
TRBJ1-2	TRBV19	.	.	TGTGCCACCCAGGACACCGGGCTTTCTAACTATGGCTACACCTTC	CATQDTGLSNYGYTF
TRBJ2-7	TRBV5-4	TRBD2	few	TGTGCCAGCGGCACGGGGGGTTCCTGGGAGCAGTACTTC	CASGTGGSWEQYF
TRBJ2-2	TRBV5-1	.	few	TGCGCCAGCAGCTCCCGGACGTCGAACACCGGGGAGCTGTTTTTT	CASSSRTSNTGELFF
TRBJ2-1	TRBV28	TRBD1	.	TGTGCCAGCAGTTCACCGACAGGGGAGCAGTTCTTC	CASSSPTGEQFF
TRBJ2-7	TRBV10-3	TRBD1	.	TGTGCCATCAGTGAGGGGACAGGGGTTGAGCAGTACTTC	CAISEGTGVEQYF
TRBJ1-6	TRBV6-5	TRBD1	.	TGTGCCAGCAGTTACAGGACAGGGGATTCACCCCTCCACTTT	CASSYRTGDSPLHF
TRBJ2-1	TRBV7-2	.	.	TGTGCCAGCAACAAACGGGGACTCACCAGCTCCTACAATGAGCAGTTCTTC	CASNKRGLTSSYNEQFF
TRBJ2-1	TRBV9	.	once	TGTGCCAGCAGCGTAGCTGCCCAGGGTACTGAGCAGTTCTTC	CASSVAAQGTEQFF
TRBJ2-6	TRBV7-6	TRBD1	.	TGTGCCAGCAGCCCCGGGACAGTCGGGGCCAACGTCCTGACTTTC	CASSPGTVGANVLTF
TRBJ1-4	TRBV10-3	TRBD1	.	TGTGCCATCAGTGAGTCGACGGACAGGGATTATCTGTTTTTT	CAISESTDRDYLFF
TRBJ2-1	TRBV10-3	TRBD1	few	TGTGCCATCTCGACACAGGGGGAGGATGAGCAGTTCTTC	CAISTQGEDEQFF
TRBJ1-2	TRBV6-1	.	few	TGTGCCAGCATCCCGGGAGGAGCGGTCGGGTTTGGCTACACCTTC	CASIPGGAVGFGYTF
TRBJ1-2	TRBV7-9	.	few	TGTGCCAGCACTTTAGACGCAGGCCTAGGCTATGGCTACACCTTC	CASTLDAGLGYGYTF
TRBJ2-1	TRBV5-6	.	few	TGTGCCAGCAGCAGACGACGGGGGAGCCCCTACAATGAGCAGTTCTTC	CASSRRRGSPYNEQFF
TRBJ1-4	TRBV4-3	.	.	TGCGCCAGCAGCCAAGGAGCGACAGGCTATGAAAAACTGTTTTTT	CASSQGATGYEKLFF
TRBJ2-3	TRBV18	.	.	TGTGCCAGCTCACCGCAACCCCTGTTTGGCGGGGGCCGCACAGATACGCAGTATTTT	CASSPQPLFGGGRTDTQYF
TRBJ1-5	TRBV29-1	.	few	TGCAGCGTTGGAGCTGGGAATCAGCCCCAGCATTTT	CSVGAGNQPQHF
TRBJ2-1	TRBV9	.	.	TGTGCCAGCAGCGTAGGTGAGGGAGAGTCCTACAATGAGCAGTTCTTC	CASSVGEGESYNEQFF
TRBJ1-4	TRBV5-4	.	few	TGTGCCAGCAGCTCCGGACGAGGGGAAAAACTGTTTTTT	CASSSGRGEKLFF
TRBJ2-1	TRBV6-4	TRBD2	.	TGTGCCAGCAGCCGCTTACTAGCGCCGCCCTACAATGAGCAGTTCTTC	CASSRLLAPPYNEQFF
TRBJ1-2	TRBV2	.	few	TGTGCCAGCAGCTCAACAGGGATCTATGGCTACACCTTC	CASSSTGIYGYTF
TRBJ2-1	TRBV6-1	.	once	TGTGCCAGCAGTGAAGCCCCGCCCACCCACAATGAGCAGTTCTTC	CASSEAPPTHNEQFF
TRBJ1-4	TRBV9	.	.	TGTGCCAGCAGCGTGAGATTTGGTCCTAATGAAAAACTGTTTTTT	CASSVRFGPNEKLFF
TRBJ2-7	TRBV19	.	few	TGTGCCAGTAGTACGGAGGGCCATCGGGGGCTCTACGAGCAGTACTTC	CASSTEGHRGLYEQYF
TRBJ2-7	TRBV9	.	.	TGTGCCAGCAGCTCGCACACCAACTACGAGCAGTACTTC	CASSSHTNYEQYF
TRBJ2-2	TRBV5-1	.	few	TGCGCCAGCAGCTTGAAGTCCGGGGAGCTGTTTTTT	CASSLKSGELFF
TRBJ2-1	TRBV7-3	.	.	TGTGCCAGCAGCAATGCCGGGGCCTACAATGAGCAGTTCTTC	CASSNAGAYNEQFF
TRBJ2-7	TRBV28	.	.	TGTGCCAGCAGTTCGGGCCCATCTTCCTACGAGCAGTACTTC	CASSSGPSSYEQYF
TRBJ2-1	TRBV29-1	TRBD2	.	TGCAGCGGGACGAGACTAGCGGGGGGAGAGCAGTTCTTC	CSGTRLAGGEQFF
TRBJ2-4	TRBV7-2	.	.	TGTGCCAGCAGCCTCCGTGGGGTCTTAGCCAAAAACATTCAGTACTTC	CASSLRGVLAKNIQYF
TRBJ2-3	TRBV2	.	.	TGTGCCAGCTCGGCTGGGGGGCGAGGGAAAGATACGCAGTATTTT	CASSAGGRGKDTQYF
TRBJ1-1	TRBV18	.	.	TGTGCCAGCTCAGAACTATCGGGGGAAACTGAAGCTTTCTTT	CASSELSGETEAFF
TRBJ1-2	TRBV19	TRBD1	.	TGTGCCAGTAGCGGGAGGGACAGCCTGTATGGCTACACCTTC	CASSGRDSLYGYTF
TRBJ2-3	TRBV11-2	.	.	TGTGCCAGCAGCTTAGTCCGGGGGCAAGGAGATACGCAGTATTTT	CASSLVRGQGDTQYF
TRBJ2-1	TRBV29-1	TRBD1	.	TGCAGCGTTTCCGTAGGGGGCGCCTACAATGAGCAGTTCTTC	CSVSVGGAYNEQFF
TRBJ1-2	TRBV28	.	few	TGTGCCAGCAGTTTACACACCACTTACTATGGCTACACCTTC	CASSLHTTYYGYTF
TRBJ2-7	TRBV6-5	TRBD1	few	TGTGCCAGCAGCCGTGACAGGGGGAGGGAGCAGTACTTC	CASSRDRGREQYF
TRBJ2-5	TRBV9	.	.	TGTGCCAGCAGCTCCCGACAGGACCCCTCGGGGACCCAGTACTTC	CASSSRQDPSGTQYF
TRBJ1-6	TRBV27	TRBD1	.	TGTGCCAGCAGAAACGGACAGGAAGGCTCACCCCTCCACTTT	CASRNGQEGSPLHF
TRBJ1-2	TRBV4-3	.	few	TGCGCCAGCAGCCAAGATATGGTCGGCACATTCAACTATGGCTACACCTTC	CASSQDMVGTFNYGYTF
TRBJ2-7	TRBV28	.	.	TGTGCCAGCACCCCACAGGGAAGAAGCTACGAGCAGTACTTC	CASTPQGRSYEQYF
TRBJ1-5	TRBV30	TRBD1	.	TGTGCCTGGAGCCCGGGACAGGGTGACAATCAGCCCCAGCATTTT	CAWSPGQGDNQPQHF
TRBJ2-5	TRBV4-2	TRBD1	few	TGTGCCAGCAGCCCAGGGGGCATGAGTGAGACCCAGTACTTC	CASSPGGMSETQYF
TRBJ2-2	TRBV7-6	.	few	TGTGCCAGCAGCTCAGGCCAATCCGGGGAGCTGTTTTTT	CASSSGQSGELFF
TRBJ2-7	TRBV29-1	TRBD1	.	TGCAGCTTTAGCAGGGGGCGGGAGCAGTACTTC	CSFSRGREQYF
TRBJ2-5	TRBV5-1	.	few	TGCGCCAGCAGCCCGGGACAACTTAAAGAGACCCAGTACTTC	CASSPGQLKETQYF
TRBJ2-7	TRBV4-3	.	few	TGCGCCAGCAGCCAAGGTACCCCGGGACCTTTGACGGGGCAGTACTTC	CASSQGTPGPLTGQYF
TRBJ2-1	TRBV7-6	.	.	TGTGCCAGCAGCTTGGGTCAGCTTGGCACTTCCAATGAGCAGTTCTTC	CASSLGQLGTSNEQFF
TRBJ1-5	TRBV7-2	TRBD1	.	TGTGCCAGCAGCTTTACCGGGACAGGGAGCAATCAGCCCCAGCATTTT	CASSFTGTGSNQPQHF
TRBJ2-7	TRBV7-2	.	medium-sized	TGTGCCAGCAGCCGTCGGACAGCGTACGAGCAGTACTTC	CASSRRTAYEQYF
TRBJ1-2	TRBV2	.	few	TGTGCCAGCAGTGCGGAAGGGGACTATGGCTACACCTTC	CASSAEGDYGYTF
TRBJ1-4	TRBV28	.	.	TGTGCCAGCAGTCTCGACAGGAGCCCTAATGAAAAACTGTTTTTT	CASSLDRSPNEKLFF